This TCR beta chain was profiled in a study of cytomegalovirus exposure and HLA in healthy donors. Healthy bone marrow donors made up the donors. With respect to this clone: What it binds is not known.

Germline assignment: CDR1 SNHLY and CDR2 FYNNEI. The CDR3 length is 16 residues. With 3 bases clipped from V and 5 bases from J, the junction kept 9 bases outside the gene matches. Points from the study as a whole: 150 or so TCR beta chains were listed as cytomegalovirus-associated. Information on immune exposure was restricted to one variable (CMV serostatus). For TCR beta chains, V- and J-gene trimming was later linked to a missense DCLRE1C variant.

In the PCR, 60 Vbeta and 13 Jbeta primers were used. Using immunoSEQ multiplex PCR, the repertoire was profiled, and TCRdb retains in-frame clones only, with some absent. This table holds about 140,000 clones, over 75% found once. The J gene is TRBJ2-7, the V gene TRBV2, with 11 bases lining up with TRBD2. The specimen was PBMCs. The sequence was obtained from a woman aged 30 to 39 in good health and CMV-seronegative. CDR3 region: CASSDKVASGRNEQYF. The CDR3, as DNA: TGTGCCAGCAGTGATAAGGTAGCTAGCGGGAGGAACGAGCAGTACTTC.